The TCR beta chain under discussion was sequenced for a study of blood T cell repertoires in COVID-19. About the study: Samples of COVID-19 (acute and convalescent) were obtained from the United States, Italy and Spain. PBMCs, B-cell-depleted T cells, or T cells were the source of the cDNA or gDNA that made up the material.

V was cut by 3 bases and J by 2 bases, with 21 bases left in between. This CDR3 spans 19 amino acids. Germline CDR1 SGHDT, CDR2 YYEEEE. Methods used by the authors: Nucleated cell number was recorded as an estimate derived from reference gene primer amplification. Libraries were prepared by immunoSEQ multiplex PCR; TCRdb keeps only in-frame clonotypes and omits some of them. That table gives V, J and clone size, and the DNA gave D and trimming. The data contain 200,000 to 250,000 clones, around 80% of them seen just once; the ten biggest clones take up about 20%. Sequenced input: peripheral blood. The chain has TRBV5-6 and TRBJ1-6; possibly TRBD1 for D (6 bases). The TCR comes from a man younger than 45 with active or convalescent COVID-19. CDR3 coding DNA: TGTGCCAGCAGCTCACTGACCGACAGGAGAATAACCTATAATTCACCCCTCCACTTT. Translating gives CASSSLTDRRITYNSPLHF.